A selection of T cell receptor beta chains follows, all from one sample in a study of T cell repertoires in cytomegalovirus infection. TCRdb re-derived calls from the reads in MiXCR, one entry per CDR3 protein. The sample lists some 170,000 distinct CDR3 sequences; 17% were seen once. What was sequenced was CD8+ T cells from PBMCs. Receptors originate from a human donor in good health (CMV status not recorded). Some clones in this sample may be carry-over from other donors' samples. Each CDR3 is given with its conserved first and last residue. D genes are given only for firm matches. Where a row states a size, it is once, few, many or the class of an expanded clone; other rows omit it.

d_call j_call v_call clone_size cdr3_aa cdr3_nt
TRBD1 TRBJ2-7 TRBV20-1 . CSARDRDRGSYEQYF TGCAGTGCTAGAGACCGGGACAGGGGCTCCTACGAGCAGTACTTC
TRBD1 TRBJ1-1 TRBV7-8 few CASSLASGTGGYGTEAFF TGTGCCAGCAGCTTAGCTTCCGGGACAGGGGGCTACGGCACTGAAGCTTTCTTT
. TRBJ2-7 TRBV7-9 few CASSLDGGKTYEQYF TGTGCCAGCAGCTTAGACGGCGGGAAAACTTACGAGCAGTACTTC
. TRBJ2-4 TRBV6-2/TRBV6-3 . CASSSGMENIQYF TGTGCCAGCAGTTCCGGGATGGAAAACATTCAGTACTTC
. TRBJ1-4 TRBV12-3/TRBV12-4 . CASSLAPVYRESDEKLFF TGTGCCAGCAGTTTAGCGCCCGTTTACAGGGAATCAGATGAAAAACTGTTTTTT
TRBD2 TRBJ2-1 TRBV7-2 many CASSPTGAGVSSYNEQFF TGTGCCAGCAGCCCCACAGGAGCGGGGGTGAGCTCCTACAATGAGCAGTTCTTC
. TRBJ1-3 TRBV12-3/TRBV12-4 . CASSLFTGEVYF TGTGCCAGCAGTTTATTTACCGGCGAGGTATATTTT
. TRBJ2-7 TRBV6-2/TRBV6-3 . CASSYLLFGGEQYF TGTGCCAGCAGTTACCTTCTGTTCGGAGGCGAGCAGTACTTC
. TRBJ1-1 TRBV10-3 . CAISESSPLGTEAFF TGTGCCATCAGTGAGTCAAGCCCACTGGGGACTGAAGCTTTCTTT
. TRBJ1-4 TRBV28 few CASSFRAANEKLFF TGTGCCAGCAGTTTCAGGGCCGCTAATGAAAAACTGTTTTTT
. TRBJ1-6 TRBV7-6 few CASSLATGLDSINSPLHF TGTGCCAGCAGCTTAGCGACAGGTCTTGATTCCATTAATTCACCCCTCCACTTT
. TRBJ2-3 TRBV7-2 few CASSSWGGGMEEDTQYF TGTGCCAGCAGCTCTTGGGGTGGGGGAATGGAAGAGGATACGCAGTATTTT
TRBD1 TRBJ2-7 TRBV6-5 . CAIRGQGSYEQYF TGTGCCATCCGAGGACAGGGGTCCTACGAGCAGTACTTC
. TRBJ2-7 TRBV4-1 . CASSQVANPTSANYEQYF TGCGCCAGCAGCCAAGTCGCAAATCCCACTTCGGCAAACTACGAGCAGTACTTC
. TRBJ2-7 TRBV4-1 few CASSQQKTTDSSYEQYF TGCGCCAGCAGCCAACAAAAGACGACAGACAGCTCCTACGAGCAGTACTTC
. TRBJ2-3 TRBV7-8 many CASSLAGRPSTDTQYF TGTGCCAGCAGCTTAGCGGGCAGACCAAGCACAGATACGCAGTATTTT
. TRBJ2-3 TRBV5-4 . CASSRPSSTDTQYF TGTGCCAGCAGCCGCCCCAGTAGCACAGATACGCAGTATTTT
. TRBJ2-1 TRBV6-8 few CASNIDQGLDEQFF TGTGCCAGCAACATAGACCAGGGTCTCGATGAGCAGTTCTTC
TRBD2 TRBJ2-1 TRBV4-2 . CASSQDATREYNEQFF TGTGCCAGCAGCCAAGATGCTACGCGGGAGTACAATGAGCAGTTCTTC
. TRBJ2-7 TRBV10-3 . CAILSDYEQYF TGTGCCATCCTCAGTGACTACGAGCAGTACTTC
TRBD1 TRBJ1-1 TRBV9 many CASSVGTGTEAFF TGTGCCAGCAGCGTGGGGACAGGGACTGAAGCTTTCTTT
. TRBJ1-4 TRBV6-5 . CASRDSGEKLFF TGTGCCAGCAGGGACAGTGGGGAAAAACTGTTTTTT
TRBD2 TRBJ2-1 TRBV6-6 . CASSYTGTSVANEQFF TGTGCCAGCAGTTACACGGGGACTAGCGTAGCCAATGAGCAGTTCTTC
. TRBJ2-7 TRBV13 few CASSFGTAGSSYEQYF TGTGCCAGCAGCTTCGGGACCGCCGGAAGCTCCTACGAGCAGTACTTC
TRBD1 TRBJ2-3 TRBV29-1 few CSVRTGTSTDTQYF TGCAGCGTTCGGACAGGGACAAGCACAGATACGCAGTATTTT
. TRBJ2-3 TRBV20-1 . CSARDLAGSSTDTQYF TGCAGTGCTAGAGATCTGGCGGGGTCTAGCACAGATACGCAGTATTTT
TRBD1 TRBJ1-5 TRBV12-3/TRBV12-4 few CASGRGRGLGQPQHF TGTGCCAGCGGTAGAGGCAGGGGGCTCGGACAGCCCCAGCATTTT
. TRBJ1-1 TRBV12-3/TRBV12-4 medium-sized CASSPLIGGMNTEAFF TGTGCCAGCAGCCCCTTGATTGGGGGCATGAACACTGAAGCTTTCTTT
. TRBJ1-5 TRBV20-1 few CSARDQGIDYQPQHF TGCAGTGCCCGGGACCAGGGAATTGATTATCAGCCCCAGCATTTT
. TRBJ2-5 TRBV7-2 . CASSLAIAWGETQYF TGTGCCAGCAGCTTAGCCATAGCCTGGGGAGAGACCCAGTACTTC
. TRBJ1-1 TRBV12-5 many CASGRNTEAFF TGTGCTAGTGGTCGGAACACTGAAGCTTTCTTT
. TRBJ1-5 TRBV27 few CASSSTGNSNQPQHF TGTGCCAGCAGTTCGACAGGAAATAGCAATCAGCCCCAGCATTTT
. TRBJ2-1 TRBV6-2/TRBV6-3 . CASSRQIRVSSYNEQFF TGTGCCAGCAGTCGCCAAATCAGGGTCAGCTCCTACAATGAGCAGTTCTTC
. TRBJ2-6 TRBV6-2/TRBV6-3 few CASSYSAPGANVLTF TGTGCCAGCAGTTACTCTGCGCCTGGGGCCAACGTCCTGACTTTC
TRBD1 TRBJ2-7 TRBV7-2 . CASSYGTGFVYEQYF TGTGCCAGCAGCTACGGGACAGGGTTTGTCTACGAGCAGTACTTC
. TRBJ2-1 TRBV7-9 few CASSSREVDEQFF TGTGCCAGCAGCTCTCGAGAGGTCGATGAGCAGTTCTTC
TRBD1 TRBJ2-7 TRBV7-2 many CASSLAGTGNYEQYF TGTGCCAGCAGCTTAGCGGGGACAGGGAATTACGAGCAGTACTTC
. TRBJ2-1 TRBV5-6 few CASSNVRQQGSGYNEQFF TGTGCCAGCAGCAACGTCCGGCAACAGGGATCTGGCTACAATGAGCAGTTCTTC
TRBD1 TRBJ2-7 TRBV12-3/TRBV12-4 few CASSQDRVHEQYF TGTGCCAGCAGTCAGGACAGGGTTCACGAGCAGTACTTC
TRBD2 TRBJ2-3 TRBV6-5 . CASRRTSGGTDTQYF TGTGCCAGCAGACGCACTAGCGGAGGCACAGATACGCAGTATTTT
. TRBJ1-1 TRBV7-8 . CASSPRGRNTEAFF TGTGCCAGCAGCCCTCGGGGTCGGAACACTGAAGCTTTCTTT
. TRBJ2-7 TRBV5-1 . CASRGDIRYEQYF TGCGCCAGCAGAGGAGACATACGCTACGAGCAGTACTTC
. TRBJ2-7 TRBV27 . CASGQGVLDEQYF TGTGCCAGCGGTCAGGGAGTTCTGGACGAGCAGTACTTC
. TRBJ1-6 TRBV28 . CASSLTDFNSPLHF TGTGCCAGCAGTTTAACAGATTTTAATTCACCCCTCCACTTT
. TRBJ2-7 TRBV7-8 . CASSLPSAYEQYF TGTGCCAGCAGCCTTCCGAGTGCCTACGAGCAGTACTTC
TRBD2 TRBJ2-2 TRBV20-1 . CSARGLAGSRGELFF TGCAGTGCTAGAGGACTAGCGGGGAGTAGGGGGGAGCTGTTTTTT
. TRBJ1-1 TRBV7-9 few CASSPSGGGNTEAFF TGTGCCAGCAGCCCCTCGGGGGGCGGGAACACTGAAGCTTTCTTT
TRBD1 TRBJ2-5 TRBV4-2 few CASTGQGSETQYF TGTGCCAGCACCGGACAGGGGTCCGAGACCCAGTACTTC
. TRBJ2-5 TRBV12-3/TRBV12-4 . CASSLSPLGGWQETQYF TGTGCCAGCAGTTTAAGTCCCTTAGGCGGGTGGCAAGAGACCCAGTACTTC
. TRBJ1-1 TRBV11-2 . CASSSTTGTAFF TGTGCCAGCAGCTCCACCACTGGTACCGCTTTCTTT
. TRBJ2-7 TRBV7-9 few CASIASTGVSYEQYF TGTGCCAGCATCGCCTCGACAGGTGTCTCCTACGAGCAGTACTTC